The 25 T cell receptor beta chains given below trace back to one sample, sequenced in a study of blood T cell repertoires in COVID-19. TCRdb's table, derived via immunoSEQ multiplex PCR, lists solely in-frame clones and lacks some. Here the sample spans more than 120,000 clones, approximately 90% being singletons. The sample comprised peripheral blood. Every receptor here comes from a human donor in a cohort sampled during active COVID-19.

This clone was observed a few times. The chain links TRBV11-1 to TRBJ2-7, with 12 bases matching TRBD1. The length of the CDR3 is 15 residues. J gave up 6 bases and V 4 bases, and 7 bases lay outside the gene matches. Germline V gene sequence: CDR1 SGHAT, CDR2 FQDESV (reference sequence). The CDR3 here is CASSSPGQGAAEQYF. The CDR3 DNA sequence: TGTGCCAGCAGCTCGCCGGGACAGGGGGCGGCCGAGCAGTACTTC.

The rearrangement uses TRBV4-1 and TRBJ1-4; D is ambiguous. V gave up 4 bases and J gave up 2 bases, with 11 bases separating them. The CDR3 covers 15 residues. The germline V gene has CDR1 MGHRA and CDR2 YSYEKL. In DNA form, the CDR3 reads TGCGCCAGCAGCCCAAACATTTTTACTAATGAAAAACTGTTTTTT. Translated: CASSPNIFTNEKLFF.

The CDR3 nucleotides read TGTGCCAGCAGTTTAGATGGAGGGTTTGAGCAGTTCTTC. Its translation: CASSLDGGFEQFF. The rearrangement links TRBV6-5 to TRBJ2-1; D is perhaps TRBD2 (6 bases). This CDR3 comprises 13 residues. The germline V and J ends were trimmed by 4 bases and 9 bases, with 13 bases remaining between them. The V gene's germline CDR1 is MNHEY and CDR2 SVGAGI.

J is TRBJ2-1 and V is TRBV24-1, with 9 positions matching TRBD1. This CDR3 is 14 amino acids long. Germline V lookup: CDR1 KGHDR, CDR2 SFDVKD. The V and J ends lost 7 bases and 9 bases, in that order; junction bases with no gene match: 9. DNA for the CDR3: TGTGCCACCAGCCCAACAGGGGGCAAGGGTGAGCAGTTCTTC. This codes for CATSPTGGKGEQFF.

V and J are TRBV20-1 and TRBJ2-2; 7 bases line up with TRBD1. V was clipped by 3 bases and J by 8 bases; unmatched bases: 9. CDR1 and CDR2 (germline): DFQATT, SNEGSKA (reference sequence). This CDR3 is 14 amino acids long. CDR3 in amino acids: CSASRDSNTGELFF. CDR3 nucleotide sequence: TGCAGTGCTAGTAGGGACAGTAATACAGGGGAGCTGTTTTTT.

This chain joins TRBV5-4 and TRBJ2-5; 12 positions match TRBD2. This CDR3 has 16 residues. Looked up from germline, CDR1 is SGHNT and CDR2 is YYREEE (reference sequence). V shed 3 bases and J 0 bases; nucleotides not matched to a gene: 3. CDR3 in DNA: TGTGCCAGCAGCTCGAGACTAGCGGGGGACCAAGAGACCCAGTACTTC. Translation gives CASSSRLAGDQETQYF.

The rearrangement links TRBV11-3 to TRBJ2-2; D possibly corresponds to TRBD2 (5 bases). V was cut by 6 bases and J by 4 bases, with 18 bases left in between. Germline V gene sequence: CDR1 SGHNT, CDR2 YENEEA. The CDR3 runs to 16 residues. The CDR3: CASSDFRGLSTGELFF. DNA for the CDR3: TGTGCCAGCAGTGATTTCCGTGGACTTTCCACCGGGGAGCTGTTTTTT.

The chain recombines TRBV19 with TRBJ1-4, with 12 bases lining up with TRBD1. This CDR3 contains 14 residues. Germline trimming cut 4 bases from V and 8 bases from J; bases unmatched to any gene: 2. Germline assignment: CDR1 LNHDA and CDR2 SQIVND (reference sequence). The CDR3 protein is CASSRGTGGEKLFF. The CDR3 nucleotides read TGTGCCAGTAGTAGAGGGACAGGGGGCGAAAAACTGTTTTTT.

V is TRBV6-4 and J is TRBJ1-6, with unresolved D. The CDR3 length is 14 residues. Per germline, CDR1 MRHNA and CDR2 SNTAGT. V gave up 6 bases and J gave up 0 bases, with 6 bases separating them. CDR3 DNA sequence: TGTGCCAGCAGGGGCAGCTCCTATAATTCACCCCTCCACTTT. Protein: CASRGSSYNSPLHF.

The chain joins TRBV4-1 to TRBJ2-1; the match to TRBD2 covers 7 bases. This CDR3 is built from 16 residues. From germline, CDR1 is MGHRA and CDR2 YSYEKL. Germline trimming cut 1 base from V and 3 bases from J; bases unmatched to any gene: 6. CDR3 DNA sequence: TGCGCCAGCAGCCAAGGCCCGGGCGGGGGCTACAATGAGCAGTTCTTC. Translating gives CASSQGPGGGYNEQFF.

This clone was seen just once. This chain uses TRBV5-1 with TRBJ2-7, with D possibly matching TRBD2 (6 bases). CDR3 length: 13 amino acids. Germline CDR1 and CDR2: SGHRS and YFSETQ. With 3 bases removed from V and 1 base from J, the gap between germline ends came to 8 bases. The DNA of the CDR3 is TGCGCCAGCAGCTCAGGAGGGTCCTACGAGCAGTACTTC. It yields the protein CASSSGGSYEQYF.

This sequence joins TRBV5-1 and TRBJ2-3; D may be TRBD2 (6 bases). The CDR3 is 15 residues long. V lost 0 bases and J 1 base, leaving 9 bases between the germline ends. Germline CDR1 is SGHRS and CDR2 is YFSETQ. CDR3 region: CASSLGGGGTDTQYF. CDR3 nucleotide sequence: TGCGCCAGCAGCTTGGGGGGCGGGGGCACAGATACGCAGTATTTT.

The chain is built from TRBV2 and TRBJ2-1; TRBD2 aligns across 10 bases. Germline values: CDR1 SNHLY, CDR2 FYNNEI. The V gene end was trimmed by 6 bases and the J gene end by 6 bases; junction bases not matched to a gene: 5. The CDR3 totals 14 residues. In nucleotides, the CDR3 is TGTGCCAGCAGCGTCCTAGCGGGGGTCAATGAGCAGTTCTTC. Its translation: CASSVLAGVNEQFF. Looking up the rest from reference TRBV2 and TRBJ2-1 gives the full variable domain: EPEVTQTPSHQVTQMGQEVILRCVPISNHLYFYWYRQILGQKVEFLVSFYNNEISEKSEIFDDQFSVERPDGSNFTLKIRSTKLEDSAMYFCASSVLAGVNEQFFGPGTRLTVL.

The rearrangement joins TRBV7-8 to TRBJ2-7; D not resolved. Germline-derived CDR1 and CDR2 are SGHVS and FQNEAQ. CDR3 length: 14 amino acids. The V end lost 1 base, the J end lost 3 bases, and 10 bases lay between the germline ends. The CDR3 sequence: CASSLGLENYEQYF. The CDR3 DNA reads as TGTGCCAGCAGCTTAGGGCTAGAGAACTACGAGCAGTACTTC.

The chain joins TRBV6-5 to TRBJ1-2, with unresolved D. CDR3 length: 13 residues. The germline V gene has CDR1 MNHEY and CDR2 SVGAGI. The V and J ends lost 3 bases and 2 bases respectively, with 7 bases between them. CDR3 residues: CASSYGRNYGYTF. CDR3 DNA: TGTGCCAGCAGTTATGGCAGGAACTATGGCTACACCTTC.

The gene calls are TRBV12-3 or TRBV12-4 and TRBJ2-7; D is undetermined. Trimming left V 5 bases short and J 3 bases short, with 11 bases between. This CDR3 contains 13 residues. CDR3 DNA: TGTGCCAGCAGTGTCTCCAGTCACTACGAGCAGTACTTC. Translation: CASSVSSHYEQYF.

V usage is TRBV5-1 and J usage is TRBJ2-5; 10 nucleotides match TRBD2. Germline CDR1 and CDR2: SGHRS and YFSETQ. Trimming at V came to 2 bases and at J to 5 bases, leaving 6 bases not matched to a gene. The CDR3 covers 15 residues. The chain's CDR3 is CASSFASGGHETQYF. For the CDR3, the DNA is TGCGCCAGCAGCTTTGCTAGCGGGGGTCACGAGACCCAGTACTTC.

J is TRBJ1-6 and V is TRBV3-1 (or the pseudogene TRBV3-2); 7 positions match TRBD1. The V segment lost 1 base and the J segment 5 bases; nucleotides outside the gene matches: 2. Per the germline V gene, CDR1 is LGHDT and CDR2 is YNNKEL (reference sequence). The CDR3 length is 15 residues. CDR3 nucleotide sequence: TGTGCCAGCAGCCAAGTAACAGGGGATAATTCACCCCTCCACTTT. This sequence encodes CASSQVTGDNSPLHF.

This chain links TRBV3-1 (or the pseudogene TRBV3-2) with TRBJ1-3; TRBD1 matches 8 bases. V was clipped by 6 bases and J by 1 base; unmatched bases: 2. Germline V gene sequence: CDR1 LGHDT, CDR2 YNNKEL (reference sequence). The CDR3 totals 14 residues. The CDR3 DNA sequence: TGTGCCAGCAGTCACAGGGGGTCTGGAAACACCATATATTTT. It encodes CASSHRGSGNTIYF.

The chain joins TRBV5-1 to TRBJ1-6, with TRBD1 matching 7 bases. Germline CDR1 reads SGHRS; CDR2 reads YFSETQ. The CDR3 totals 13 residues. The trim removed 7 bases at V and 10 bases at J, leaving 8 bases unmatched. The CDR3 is CASGTDRLSPLHF. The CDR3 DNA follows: TGCGCCAGCGGGACAGATCGGTTATCACCCCTCCACTTT.

In DNA, the CDR3 is TGTGCCAGCTCGTACGATTTCTCGCAGGGATCTGGAAACACCATATATTTT. Its protein product is CASSYDFSQGSGNTIYF. This chain connects TRBV18 to TRBJ1-3, with TRBD1 as a possible D gene (5 bases). This CDR3 region has 17 residues. Germline-derived CDR1 and CDR2 are KGHSH and LQKENI. Trimming shortened V by 6 bases and J by 1 base, and 19 bases separated the two germline ends.

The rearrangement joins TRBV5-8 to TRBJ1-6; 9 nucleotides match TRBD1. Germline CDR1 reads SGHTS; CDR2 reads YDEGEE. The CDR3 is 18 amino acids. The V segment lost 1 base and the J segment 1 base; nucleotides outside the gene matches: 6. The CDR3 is CASSLWLGQGSYNSPLHF. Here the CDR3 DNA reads TGTGCCAGCAGCTTGTGGTTGGGACAGGGTTCCTATAATTCACCCCTCCACTTT. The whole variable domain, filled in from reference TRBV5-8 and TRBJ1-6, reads EAGVTQSPTHLIKTRGQQATLRCSPISGHTSVYWYQQALGLGLQFLLWYDEGEERNRGNFPPRFSGRQFPNYSSELNVNALELEDSALYLCASSLWLGQGSYNSPLHFGNGTRLTVT.

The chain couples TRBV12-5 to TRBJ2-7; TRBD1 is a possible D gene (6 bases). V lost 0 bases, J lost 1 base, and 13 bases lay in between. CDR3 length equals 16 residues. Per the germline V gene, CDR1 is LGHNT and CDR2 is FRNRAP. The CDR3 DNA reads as TGTGCTAGTGGTTTGGTTCCCGGACAGCGATCCTACGAGCAGTACTTC. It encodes CASGLVPGQRSYEQYF.

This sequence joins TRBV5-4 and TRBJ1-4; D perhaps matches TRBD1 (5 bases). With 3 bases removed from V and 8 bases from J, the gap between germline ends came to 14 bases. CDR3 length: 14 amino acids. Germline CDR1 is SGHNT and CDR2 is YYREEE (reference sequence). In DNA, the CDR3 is TGTGCCAGCAGCTCGATCCCAGGGTCCGAAAAACTGTTTTTT. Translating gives CASSSIPGSEKLFF. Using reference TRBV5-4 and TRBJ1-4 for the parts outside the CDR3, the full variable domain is ETGVTQSPTHLIKTRGQQVTLRCSSQSGHNTVSWYQQALGQGPQFIFQYYREEENGRGNFPPRFSGLQFPNYSSELNVNALELDDSALYLCASSSIPGSEKLFFGSGTQLSVL.

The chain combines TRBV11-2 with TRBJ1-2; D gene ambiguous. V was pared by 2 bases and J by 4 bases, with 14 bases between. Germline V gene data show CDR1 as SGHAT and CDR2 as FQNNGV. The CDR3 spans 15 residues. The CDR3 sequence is CASSLSSGFAYGYTF. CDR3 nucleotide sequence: TGTGCCAGCAGCTTAAGTTCCGGGTTCGCCTATGGCTACACCTTC.